This paragraph reports one T cell receptor (beta chain). The sample originates from a study of blood T cells in healthy people across ages. The CDR3 has 12 residues. CDR1 and CDR2 (germline): DFQATT, SNEGSKA (reference sequence). The junction had 5 bases not matched to a gene; V was cut back by 6 bases and J by 4 bases. Primers used in a second PCR of about 7 to 11 cycles were a sample-barcoded 5' primer and a J-beta primer mix. One entry per CDR3 protein, called by TCRdb with MiXCR from the 5' RACE reads. The data hold more than 900,000 distinct CDR3 sequences, with just under 30% observed a single time. These data were likewise used in another study, on T cells of mothers and their children.

Sequenced: blood. This sequence originates from a woman in her 40s in good health. The chain links TRBV20-1 to TRBJ1-1, with 7 bases fitting TRBD1. The CDR3 loop is CSALQGVTEAFF. CDR3 coding DNA: TGCAGTGCGCTCCAGGGGGTCACTGAAGCTTTCTTT.